This entry lists 32 T cell receptor beta chains sequenced from one sample in a study of radiation and T cells in renal cell carcinoma. Regarding treatment: 15 Gy SBRT to primary tumor, nephrectomy 4 weeks later. TCRdb's table, derived via immunoSEQ multiplex PCR, lists solely in-frame clones and lacks some. In the table there are around 12,000 clones, around a third of which are singletons. Source: tumor tissue, taken from a patient whose treatment included radiotherapy and nephrectomy. These TCRs come from a man aged 55-75 years with renal cell carcinoma.

This clone was seen more than once but under ten times. The chain links TRBV9 to TRBJ1-4; 8 bases are shared with TRBD1. The V gene's germline CDR1 is SGDLS and CDR2 YYNGEE. J lost 8 bases, V lost 4 bases, and 10 bases had no gene match. The CDR3 has 15 residues. The CDR3 DNA follows: TGTGCCAGCAGCCCGAGCAGGGGGCGGTCGGAAAAACTGTTTTTT. This gives the protein CASSPSRGRSEKLFF. Full variable domain (outside the CDR3, taken from reference TRBV9 and TRBJ1-4): DSGVTQTPKHLITATGQRVTLRCSPRSGDLSVYWYQQSLDQGLQFLIQYYNGEERAKGNILERFSAQQFPDLHSELNLSSLELGDSALYFCASSPSRGRSEKLFFGSGTQLSVL.

This clone was picked up a small number of times. The CDR3: CASSPGTEPHYGYTF. In DNA, the CDR3 is TGTGCCAGCAGTCCTGGGACAGAACCTCACTATGGCTACACCTTC. The chain employs TRBV6-5 and TRBJ1-2; 7 bases align to TRBD1. The junction had 9 bases not matched to a gene; V was cut back by 5 bases and J by 3 bases. This CDR3 has 15 amino acids. Germline CDR1 and CDR2: MNHEY and SVGAGI.

As concerns this clone: Other nucleotide sequences in the sample specify the same CDR3. The rearrangement joins TRBV4-3 to TRBJ2-7; TRBD1 aligns across 9 bases. CDR1 and CDR2 from the germline V gene are LGHNA and YSLEER. Trimming at V came to 3 bases and at J to 1 base, leaving 7 bases not matched to a gene. The CDR3 has 16 residues. In nucleotides, the CDR3 is TGCGCCAGCAGCCATAGCTGGACAGGGGAGTCCTACGAGCAGTACTTC. Translating gives CASSHSWTGESYEQYF.

This clone has a handful of counts. The gene calls are TRBV5-4 and TRBJ2-3, with 11 bases aligning to TRBD1. With 1 base clipped from V and 11 bases from J, the junction kept 9 bases outside the gene matches. Germline CDR1 and CDR2: SGHNT and YYREEE (reference sequence). The CDR3 runs to 15 residues. The CDR3 DNA follows: TGTGCCAGCAGCTTGATTGCGGACAGGGGGCTTGGGCAGTATTTT. Protein sequence: CASSLIADRGLGQYF.

The CDR3 sequence is CASSVADGEQYF. Here the CDR3 DNA reads TGTGCCAGCAGCGTAGCGGATGGCGAGCAGTACTTC. This chain uses TRBV9 with TRBJ2-7; D uncertain. From germline, CDR1 is SGDLS and CDR2 YYNGEE. V was cut by 0 bases and J by 6 bases, with 7 bases left in between. This CDR3 spans 12 amino acids.

The V gene is TRBV7-2, the J gene TRBJ2-7; possible D gene TRBD1, 6 bases. The V gene's germline CDR1 is SGHTA and CDR2 FQGNSA. Trimming pared 1 base from V and 2 bases from J, leaving 12 bases between. CDR3 length: 15 residues. CDR3 sequence: CASSLVGQGPYEQYF. In DNA form, the CDR3 reads TGTGCCAGCAGCTTAGTCGGTCAGGGGCCCTACGAGCAGTACTTC.

This clone has more than one count but fewer than ten. This chain connects TRBV18 to TRBJ2-5; D gene unclear. V was cut by 4 bases and J by 3 bases, with 9 bases left in between. CDR3 length: 13 residues. Germline V gives CDR1 KGHSH, CDR2 LQKENI. The CDR3 sequence: CASSLLPEETQYF. CDR3 DNA: TGTGCCAGCTCACTACTGCCTGAAGAGACCCAGTACTTC. Supplemented by reference TRBV18 and TRBJ2-5, the full variable domain reads NAGVMQNPRHLVRRRGQEARLRCSPMKGHSHVYWYRQLPEEGLKFMVYLQKENIIDESGMPKERFSAEFPKEGPSILRIQQVVRGDSAAYFCASSLLPEETQYFGPGTRLLVL.

This clone was seen a single time. This rearrangement joins TRBV9 to TRBJ2-2; TRBD2 matches at 8 bases. The V segment lost 1 base and the J segment 0 bases; nucleotides outside the gene matches: 8. Germline CDR1 is SGDLS and CDR2 is YYNGEE. This CDR3 is built from 18 residues. CDR3 in amino acids: CASSVSAGVLANTGELFF. CDR3 in DNA: TGTGCCAGCAGCGTATCAGCGGGAGTTCTCGCGAACACCGGGGAGCTGTTTTTT.

Concerning this clone itself: Other DNA sequences in the same sample also yield this CDR3. The chain is built from TRBV28 and TRBJ2-1, with unresolved D. The CDR3 totals 11 residues. The ends were cut back, 3 bases at V and 5 bases at J, with 2 bases in the middle. The germline gives CDR1 MDHEN, CDR2 SYDVKM. The CDR3: CASSFNNEQFF. The CDR3, as DNA: TGTGCCAGCAGTTTCAACAATGAGCAGTTCTTC.

A few counts support this clone. The CDR3 bases are TGCGCCAGCAGCCAAGACAAAGCCGACAATGAGCAGTTCTTC. Its protein product is CASSQDKADNEQFF. The chain carries TRBV4-1 and TRBJ2-1; D gene uncertain. Trimming took 0 bases from V and 5 from J, leaving 8 bases between them. The CDR3 extends over 14 amino acids. The V gene's germline CDR1 is MGHRA and CDR2 YSYEKL.

The genes are TRBV30 and TRBJ1-2; D is unresolved. CDR3 length equals 10 residues. V dropped 8 bases and J dropped 6 bases, with 10 bases sitting between them. The germline V gene encodes CDR1 GTSNPN and CDR2 SVGIG (reference sequence). CDR3 coding DNA: TGTGCCAGCTATCGGAATGGCTACACCTTC. It is translated as CASYRNGYTF.

This clone was detected ten times or more. This sequence joins TRBV29-1 and TRBJ2-1; 10 positions match TRBD2. There are 15 residues in the CDR3. The V and J ends lost 4 bases and 10 bases, in that order; junction bases with no gene match: 13. Germline V lookup: CDR1 SQVTM, CDR2 ANQGSEA. CDR3 in amino acids: CSVATSGTSAPEQFF. The CDR3 nucleotides are TGCAGCGTTGCAACCTCCGGGACTAGCGCCCCAGAGCAGTTCTTC.

This clone occurred a few times. The V gene is TRBV12-5, the J gene TRBJ2-3; D not resolved. This CDR3 is 14 amino acids long. With 7 bases removed from V and 2 bases from J, the gap between germline ends came to 13 bases. Germline CDR1 LGHNT, CDR2 FRNRAP. Here the CDR3 DNA reads TGTGCTAGTGCCTCCGACGCGTCCACAGATACGCAGTATTTT. The encoded protein is CASASDASTDTQYF.

The V and J genes are TRBV9 and TRBJ2-3; D unresolved. The CDR3 is 14 residues long. Germline CDR1 SGDLS, CDR2 YYNGEE. Trimming shortened V by 0 bases and J by 0 bases, and 5 bases separated the two germline ends. This chain's CDR3 is CASSVAGSTDTQYF. The CDR3 nucleotides read TGTGCCAGCAGCGTAGCGGGCAGCACAGATACGCAGTATTTT.

This clone was picked up a small number of times. The gene calls are TRBV7-2 and TRBJ2-7; 7 bases align to TRBD1. Trimming removed 4 bases from V and 9 bases from J; junction bases left unmatched: 6. This CDR3 has 12 residues. Germline lookup yields CDR1 SGHTA and CDR2 FQGNSA. CDR3 amino acids: CASSSTQGVQYF. Here the CDR3 DNA reads TGTGCCAGCAGCTCGACCCAGGGGGTGCAGTACTTC.

Only a few counts were recorded for this clone. J is TRBJ2-3 and V is TRBV30; a possible D gene is TRBD2 (5 bases). CDR3 size: 15 residues. The V end was cut by 1 base, the J end by 0 bases, with 11 bases between. CDR1 is GTSNPN and CDR2 is SVGIG in the germline V gene (reference sequence). CDR3 in amino acids: CAWSGGGGSTDTQYF. The CDR3 nucleotides are TGTGCCTGGAGTGGTGGCGGCGGGAGCACAGATACGCAGTATTTT.

This clone turned up a few times. The rearrangement joins TRBV29-1 to TRBJ1-5, with 10 bases lining up with TRBD1. The germline CDR1 and CDR2 sequences are SQVTM and ANQGSEA. The J segment lost 7 bases and the V segment lost 4 bases, leaving 7 bases of the junction unmatched. The CDR3 contains 14 residues. This CDR3 reads CSVGGTGVGQPQHF. DNA for the CDR3: TGCAGCGTTGGAGGGACAGGGGTAGGGCAGCCCCAGCATTTT. The full variable domain, in which reference TRBV29-1 and TRBJ1-5 provide the parts outside the CDR3, is SAVISQKPSRDICQRGTSLTIQCQVDSQVTMMFWYRQQPGQSLTLIATANQGSEATYESGFVIDKFPISRPNLTFSTLTVSNMSPEDSSIYLCSVGGTGVGQPQHFGDGTRLSIL.

The chain carries TRBV29-1 and TRBJ1-3, with D hard to call. V was clipped by 5 bases and J by 8 bases, with 13 bases between them. The CDR3 sequence is 12 residues long. Germline values: CDR1 SQVTM, CDR2 ANQGSEA. The DNA for the CDR3 is TGCAGCGTTCGTAATTGGCAGGACACCATATATTTT. Translating it yields CSVRNWQDTIYF.

The CDR3 DNA reads as TGTGCCAGCAGCTTGCGACAGGGAGGTGAAAAACTGTTTTTT. It yields the protein CASSLRQGGEKLFF. The rearrangement joins TRBV5-6 to TRBJ1-4, with 7 nucleotides matching TRBD1. The J segment lost 7 bases and the V segment lost 1 base, leaving 4 bases of the junction unmatched. Germline V gene lookup returns CDR1 SGHDT and CDR2 YYEEEE. CDR3 length: 14 residues. Looking up the rest from reference TRBV5-6 and TRBJ1-4 gives the full variable domain: DAGVTQSPTHLIKTRGQQVTLRCSPKSGHDTVSWYQQALGQGPQFIFQYYEEEERQRGNFPDRFSGHQFPNYSSELNVNALLLGDSALYLCASSLRQGGEKLFFGSGTQLSVL.

This clone was found a few times. The chain recombines TRBV5-1 with TRBJ2-3, with TRBD1 matching over 7 bases. The CDR3 sequence is 15 residues long. V lost 4 bases, J lost 1 base, and 6 bases stayed unmatched. Germline loops: CDR1 SGHRS, CDR2 YFSETQ. The CDR3 DNA is TGCGCCAGCAGCCCGCGGACAGGCGGCACAGATACGCAGTATTTT. As protein: CASSPRTGGTDTQYF.

This clone turned up a few times. V gene TRBV21-1 combines with J gene TRBJ1-1; TRBD1, the table's D call, was not compared with the DNA. TRBV21-1 is described as a pseudogene. The CDR3 runs to 17 residues. The CDR3 coding sequence is TGTGCCAGCAGCAGGAACAGGGGAGCCAATGTGAACACTGAAGCTTTCTTT. Its protein product is CASSRNRGANVNTEAFF.

This clone occurred many times. The chain uses TRBV5-5 and TRBJ1-1, with D possibly matching TRBD1 (5 bases). The CDR3 is made up of 14 amino acids. V shed 0 bases and J shed 3 bases, with 9 bases lying between them. Per germline, CDR1 SGHKS and CDR2 YYEKEE (reference sequence). CDR3 bases: TGTGCCAGCAGCTTGGCAGGAGGGGACACTGAAGCTTTCTTT. This translates into CASSLAGGDTEAFF.

J is TRBJ1-5 and V is TRBV2; D call uncertain. CDR1 is SNHLY, CDR2 FYNNEI, per germline. This CDR3 has 14 residues. V was pared by 4 bases and J by 1 base, with 8 bases between. The CDR3 sequence is CASSVAASNQPQHF. In DNA form, the CDR3 reads TGTGCCAGCAGTGTAGCGGCCAGCAATCAGCCCCAGCATTTT.

This clone has a handful of counts. The V call is TRBV18, the J call TRBJ2-7; the D is unclear. There are 14 residues in the CDR3. Germline-derived CDR1 and CDR2 are KGHSH and LQKENI. Trimming cost V 3 bases and J 3 bases, with 12 bases left between them. CDR3 amino acids: CASSPSPALYEQYV. The CDR3 coding sequence is TGTGCCAGCTCACCTTCCCCAGCCCTCTACGAGCAGTACGTC.

This chain connects TRBV5-1 to TRBJ2-6, with D maybe TRBD1 (5 bases). This CDR3 comprises 17 residues. The V gene lost 2 bases and the J gene lost 2 bases, with 14 bases spanning the gap. Germline V gives CDR1 SGHRS, CDR2 YFSETQ. CDR3 DNA: TGCGCCAGCAGCTTAACAGGAATCGCGGCTGGGGCCAACGTCCTGACTTTC. Encoded protein: CASSLTGIAAGANVLTF.

This clone has just a few counts. The J gene is TRBJ2-5, the V gene TRBV9; the match to TRBD1 covers 7 bases. This CDR3 has 15 amino acids. Germline V lookup: CDR1 SGDLS, CDR2 YYNGEE. The J segment lost 2 bases and the V segment lost 0 bases, leaving 4 bases of the junction unmatched. CDR3 protein: CASSVDRGPQETQYF. As DNA, the CDR3 is TGTGCCAGCAGCGTAGACAGGGGACCTCAAGAGACCCAGTACTTC.

This clone was counted between two and nine times. This rearrangement joins TRBV6-5 to TRBJ2-2; perhaps TRBD2 as D (5 bases). Germline assignment: CDR1 MNHEY and CDR2 SVGAGI. V was shortened by 6 bases and J by 7 bases, with 18 bases between the two germline ends. The CDR3 sequence is 15 residues long. CDR3 residues: CASRPGGRTIGELFF. CDR3 coding DNA: TGTGCCAGCAGGCCCGGTGGGAGAACCATCGGGGAGCTGTTTTTT.

The sample holds a few counts of this clone. The gene calls are TRBV5-1 and TRBJ2-5, with 9 nucleotides matching TRBD1. The CDR3 runs 16 residues. J was trimmed by 5 bases and V by 5 bases; bases with no gene match: 13. The germline V gene has CDR1 SGHRS and CDR2 YFSETQ. As DNA, the CDR3 is TGCGCCAGCAGATCTACCGGGACAGGGTGGACTGAGACCCAGTACTTC. The encoded protein is CASRSTGTGWTETQYF.

This clone was seen a handful of times. The chain links TRBV5-1 to TRBJ1-3; tentative D call: TRBD1 (5 bases). Germline-derived CDR1 and CDR2 are SGHRS and YFSETQ. The ends were cut back, 4 bases at V and 2 bases at J, with 7 bases in the middle. This CDR3 comprises 13 residues. CDR3 region: CASSRTTGNTIYF. Written as DNA, the CDR3 is TGCGCCAGCAGCCGGACAACTGGAAACACCATATATTTT.

This chain links TRBV6-6 with TRBJ2-1, with 7 nucleotides matching TRBD2. V gave up 2 bases and J gave up 10 bases; unmatched junction bases: 5. The CDR3 totals 13 residues. The germline V gene has CDR1 MNHNY and CDR2 SVGAGI (reference sequence). The CDR3: CASSYREGGEQFF. The DNA of the CDR3 is TGTGCCAGCAGTTACAGGGAGGGAGGCGAGCAGTTCTTC.

The gene calls are TRBV29-1 and TRBJ2-1; no reliable D call. The CDR3 extends over 13 amino acids. V shed 4 bases and J shed 9 bases, with 16 bases lying between them. Germline V lookup: CDR1 SQVTM, CDR2 ANQGSEA. The CDR3 region is CSVAQVSGSEQFF. As DNA, the CDR3 is TGCAGCGTTGCCCAAGTTTCCGGATCTGAGCAGTTCTTC.

The chain recombines TRBV21-1 with TRBJ2-7; the table assigns TRBD2, which was not confirmed against the DNA. TRBV21-1 is tagged as a pseudogene. This CDR3 region has 17 residues. CDR3 amino acids: CASIPTSGIGAHYEQYV. The CDR3 coding sequence is TGTGCCAGCATCCCGACTAGCGGCATAGGGGCTCACTACGAGCAGTACGTC.